This is a list of T cell receptor beta chains from one sample in a study of long-term antiretroviral therapy in people with HIV. Measured with immunoSEQ multiplex PCR; TCRdb has only the in-frame clones, and not every one. The profile shows around 30,000 clones, roughly 89% of them singletons. This sample comprised unsorted PBMCs, obtained 0.4 years after starting antiretroviral therapy. These receptors all come from a young man with HIV. CDR3s include the opening cysteine and the closing phenylalanine or tryptophan. Fields, in order: J gene, clone size, D gene, V gene, CDR3 protein, CDR3 DNA. The D gene is left open where the match is weak. Rows give clone size only sometimes, using once, few, many, or a class for an expanded clone.

>TRBJ1-1|NA|NA|TRBV27
CASSLTESRTEAFF
TGTGCCAGCAGTTTGACAGAGTCACGCACTGAAGCTTTCTTT
>TRBJ2-1|NA|TRBD1|TRBV11-2
CASSSNRDRDYNEQFF
TGTGCCAGCAGCTCTAACCGGGACAGGGACTACAATGAGCAGTTCTTC
>TRBJ1-6|NA|TRBD1|TRBV11-2
CASSFLSSTGSNSPLHF
TGTGCCAGCAGCTTTCTAAGTTCGACAGGGTCAAATTCACCCCTCCACTTT
>TRBJ2-3|NA|TRBD2|TRBV28
CASSFRLGGDTQYF
TGTGCCAGCAGTTTCCGATTGGGAGGGGATACGCAGTATTTT
>TRBJ2-2|NA|NA|TRBV15
CATSRDSGTGELFF
TGTGCCACCAGCAGAGATTCGGGGACCGGGGAGCTGTTTTTT
>TRBJ2-7|NA|NA|TRBV9
CASSVGTRSSYEQYF
TGTGCCAGCAGCGTAGGAACAAGGAGCTCCTACGAGCAGTACTTC
>TRBJ2-5|once|TRBD2|TRBV13
CASSISGAQETQYF
TGTGCCAGCAGCATTAGCGGGGCCCAAGAGACCCAGTACTTC
>TRBJ1-4|NA|TRBD1|TRBV28
CASSSLQGVNEKLFF
TGTGCCAGCAGTTCGTTACAGGGGGTTAATGAAAAACTGTTTTTT
>TRBJ1-5|NA|NA|TRBV6-5
CASRPSVSNQPQHF
TGTGCCAGCAGACCCAGCGTTAGCAATCAGCCCCAGCATTTT
>TRBJ2-7|NA|TRBD2|TRBV6-5
CASSYGLAGDLYEQYF
TGTGCCAGCAGTTACGGGTTAGCGGGGGACCTCTACGAGCAGTACTTC
>TRBJ1-2|NA|TRBD1|TRBV5-1
CASSSAPGQGLYGYTF
TGCGCCAGCAGCTCCGCCCCCGGACAGGGCCTCTACGGCTACACCTTC
>TRBJ2-7|once|NA|TRBV7-6
CASSSMDGEQYF
TGTGCCAGCAGCTCCATGGATGGCGAGCAGTACTTC
>TRBJ1-1|NA|NA|TRBV29-1
CSVGHNRVEAFF
TGCAGCGTGGGACATAACAGAGTTGAAGCTTTCTTT
>TRBJ1-5|NA|NA|TRBV19
CASSIQPQGFSPQHF
TGTGCCAGTAGTATACAACCCCAGGGGTTTAGCCCCCAGCATTTT
>TRBJ2-7|once|NA|TRBV5-5
CASLPGTGEQYF
TGTGCCAGCTTACCCGGGACCGGCGAGCAGTACTTC
>TRBJ2-7|NA|NA|TRBV28
CASRTFSSYEQYF
TGTGCCAGCAGGACATTTAGCTCCTACGAGCAGTACTTC
>TRBJ1-1|NA|NA|TRBV7-2
CASSLGAGTEAFF
TGTGCCAGCAGCTTAGGGGCCGGCACTGAAGCTTTCTTT
>TRBJ2-7|NA|TRBD1|TRBV5-6
CASSLASGTGGQYF
TGTGCCAGCAGCTTGGCCTCTGGGACAGGCGGACAGTACTTC
>TRBJ2-7|NA|TRBD1|TRBV19
CASSIAGQGYSEQYF
TGTGCCAGTAGTATCGCGGGACAGGGTTACAGCGAGCAGTACTTC
>TRBJ2-3|NA|NA|TRBV27
CASSLSWLATDTQYF
TGTGCCAGCAGTTTATCGTGGTTGGCGACAGATACGCAGTATTTT
>TRBJ2-7|NA|TRBD2|TRBV7-2
CASSLGLAGGFYEQYF
TGTGCCAGCAGCTTAGGTCTGGCGGGAGGGTTCTACGAGCAGTACTTC
>TRBJ2-5|NA|TRBD2|TRBV29-1
CSVDGGAERETQYF
TGCAGCGTTGACGGGGGGGCCGAGAGAGAGACCCAGTACTTC
>TRBJ2-1|NA|NA|TRBV28
CASSLVLLGRGPYNEQFF
TGTGCCAGCAGTTTGGTACTTTTGGGCAGGGGACCTTACAATGAGCAGTTCTTC
>TRBJ2-7|NA|NA|TRBV6-4
CASSERGNGYEQYF
TGTGCCAGCAGTGAAAGAGGGAACGGATACGAGCAGTACTTC
>TRBJ2-7|NA|NA|TRBV28
CASSPNPVSAGLYEQYF
TGTGCCAGCAGTCCCAACCCCGTTAGCGCTGGATTATACGAGCAGTACTTC